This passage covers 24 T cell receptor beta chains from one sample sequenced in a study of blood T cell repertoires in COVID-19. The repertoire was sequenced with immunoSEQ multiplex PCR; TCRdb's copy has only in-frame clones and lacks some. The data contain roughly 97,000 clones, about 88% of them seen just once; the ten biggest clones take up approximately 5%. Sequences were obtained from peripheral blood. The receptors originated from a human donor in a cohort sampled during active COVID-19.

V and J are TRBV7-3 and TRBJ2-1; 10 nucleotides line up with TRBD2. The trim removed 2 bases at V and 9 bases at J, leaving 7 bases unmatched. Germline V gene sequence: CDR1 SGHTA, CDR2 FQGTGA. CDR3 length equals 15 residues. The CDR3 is CASSLGASGSGEQFF. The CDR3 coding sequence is TGTGCCAGCAGCTTAGGGGCTAGCGGGAGCGGTGAGCAGTTCTTC.

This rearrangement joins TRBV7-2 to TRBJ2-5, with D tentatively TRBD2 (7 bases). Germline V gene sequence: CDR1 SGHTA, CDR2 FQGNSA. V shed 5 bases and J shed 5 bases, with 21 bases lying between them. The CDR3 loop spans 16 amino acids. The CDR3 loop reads CASSTGGGDKDETQYF. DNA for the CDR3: TGTGCCAGCAGCACGGGCGGGGGCGATAAGGACGAGACCCAGTACTTC.

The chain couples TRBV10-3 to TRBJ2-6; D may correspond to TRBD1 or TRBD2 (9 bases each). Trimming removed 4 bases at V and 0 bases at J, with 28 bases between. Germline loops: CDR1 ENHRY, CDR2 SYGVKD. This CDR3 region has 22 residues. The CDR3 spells CAISAHRGLRAGGFSGANVLTF. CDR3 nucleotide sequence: TGTGCCATCAGTGCCCACAGGGGGCTCCGAGCGGGAGGATTCTCTGGGGCCAACGTCCTGACTTTC.

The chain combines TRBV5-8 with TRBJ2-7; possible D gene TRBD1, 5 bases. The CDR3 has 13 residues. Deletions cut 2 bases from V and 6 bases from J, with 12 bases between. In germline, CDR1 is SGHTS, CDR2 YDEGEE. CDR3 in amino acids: CASSFQGPGEQYF. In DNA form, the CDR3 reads TGTGCCAGCAGCTTCCAGGGCCCGGGCGAGCAGTACTTC.

The CDR3 protein is CASSLAGSVKHSYEQYF. Written as DNA, the CDR3 is TGTGCCAGCAGTTTGGCGGGGTCTGTTAAACACTCCTACGAGCAGTACTTC. V gene TRBV27 combines with J gene TRBJ2-7; D is perhaps TRBD2 (6 bases). CDR1 and CDR2 (germline): MNHEY, SMNVEV (reference sequence). With 3 bases removed from V and 0 bases from J, the gap between germline ends came to 18 bases. This CDR3 is built from 17 residues.

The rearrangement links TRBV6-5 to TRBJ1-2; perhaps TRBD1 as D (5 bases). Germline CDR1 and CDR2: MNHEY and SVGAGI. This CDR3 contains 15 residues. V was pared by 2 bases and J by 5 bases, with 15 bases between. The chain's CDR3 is CASSYGQGAVYGYTF. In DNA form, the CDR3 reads TGTGCCAGCAGTTACGGCCAAGGGGCGGTTTATGGCTACACCTTC.

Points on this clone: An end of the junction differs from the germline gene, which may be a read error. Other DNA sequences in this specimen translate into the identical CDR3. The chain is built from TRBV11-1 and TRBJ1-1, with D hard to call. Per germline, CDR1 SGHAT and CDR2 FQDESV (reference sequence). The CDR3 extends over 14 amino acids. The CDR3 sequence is CASSLDGMNTEAFF. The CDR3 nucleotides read TGTGCCAGCAGCTTAGACGGTATGAATACTGAAGCTTTCTTT.

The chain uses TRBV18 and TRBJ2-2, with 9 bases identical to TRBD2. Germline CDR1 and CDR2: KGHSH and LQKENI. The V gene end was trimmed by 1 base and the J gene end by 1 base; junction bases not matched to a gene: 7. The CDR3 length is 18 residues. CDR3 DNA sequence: TGTGCCAGCTCACCACAAGCTGGACTAGCGTTGAACACCGGGGAGCTGTTTTTT. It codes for CASSPQAGLALNTGELFF.

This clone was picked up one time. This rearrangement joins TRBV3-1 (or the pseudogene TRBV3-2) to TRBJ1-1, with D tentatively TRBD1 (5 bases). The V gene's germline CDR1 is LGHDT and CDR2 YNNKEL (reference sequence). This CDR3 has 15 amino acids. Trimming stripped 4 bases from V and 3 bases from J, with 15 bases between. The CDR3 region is CASSPQTRDYTEAFF. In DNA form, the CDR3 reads TGTGCCAGCAGCCCCCAGACCCGGGACTACACTGAAGCTTTCTTT.

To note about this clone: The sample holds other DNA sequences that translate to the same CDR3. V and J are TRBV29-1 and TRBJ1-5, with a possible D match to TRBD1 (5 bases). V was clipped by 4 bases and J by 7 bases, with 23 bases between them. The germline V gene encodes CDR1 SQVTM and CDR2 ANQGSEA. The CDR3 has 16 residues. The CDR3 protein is CSVVLMGGAGDQPQHF. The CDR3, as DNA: TGCAGCGTTGTTTTGATGGGCGGGGCGGGGGACCAGCCCCAGCATTTT.

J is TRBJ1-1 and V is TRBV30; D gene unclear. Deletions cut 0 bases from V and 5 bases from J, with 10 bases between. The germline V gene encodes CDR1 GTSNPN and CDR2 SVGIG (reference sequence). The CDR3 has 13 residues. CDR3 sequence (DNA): TGTGCCTGGAGTGTTAATTGGAGGACTGAAGCTTTCTTT. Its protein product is CAWSVNWRTEAFF.

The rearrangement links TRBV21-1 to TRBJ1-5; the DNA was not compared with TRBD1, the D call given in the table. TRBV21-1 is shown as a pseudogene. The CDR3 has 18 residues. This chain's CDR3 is CASSFVLDRGNRNQPQHF. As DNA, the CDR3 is TGTGCCAGCAGCTTCGTCCTCGACAGGGGTAATCGCAATCAGCCCCAGCATTTT.

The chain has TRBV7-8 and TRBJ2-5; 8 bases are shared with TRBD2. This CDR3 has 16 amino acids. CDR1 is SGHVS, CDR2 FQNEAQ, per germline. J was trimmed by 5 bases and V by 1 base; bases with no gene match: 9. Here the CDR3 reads CASSLVSGGRRETQYF. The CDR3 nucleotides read TGTGCCAGCAGCTTAGTCTCTGGCGGGAGGCGGGAGACCCAGTACTTC.

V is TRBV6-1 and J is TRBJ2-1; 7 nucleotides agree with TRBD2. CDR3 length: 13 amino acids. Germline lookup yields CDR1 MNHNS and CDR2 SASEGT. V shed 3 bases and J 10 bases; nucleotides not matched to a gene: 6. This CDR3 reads CASSETTAGEQFF. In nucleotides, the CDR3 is TGTGCCAGCAGTGAGACCACAGCGGGGGAGCAGTTCTTC.

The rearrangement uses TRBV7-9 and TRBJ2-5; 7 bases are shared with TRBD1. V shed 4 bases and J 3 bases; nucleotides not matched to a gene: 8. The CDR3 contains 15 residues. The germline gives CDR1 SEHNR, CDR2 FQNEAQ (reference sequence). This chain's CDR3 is CASSYLSGTEETQYF. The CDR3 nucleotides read TGTGCCAGCAGCTACCTCTCCGGGACAGAAGAGACCCAGTACTTC.

This CDR3 is CASSRLQGLGGYTF. The CDR3 DNA follows: TGTGCCAGCAGCCGATTGCAGGGGTTAGGTGGCTACACCTTC. V gene TRBV6-5 combines with J gene TRBJ1-2; D is perhaps TRBD1 (6 bases). Germline-derived CDR1 and CDR2 are MNHEY and SVGAGI. V was cut by 6 bases and J by 7 bases, with 18 bases left in between. The CDR3 loop spans 14 amino acids.

CDR3 loop: CASSSGQAYRAFF. The CDR3, as DNA: TGTGCCAGCAGTTCAGGACAGGCTTATAGGGCTTTCTTT. The V call is TRBV28, the J call TRBJ1-1; 7 positions match TRBD1. CDR1 MDHEN and CDR2 SYDVKM come from the germline V gene. J was trimmed by 11 bases and V by 4 bases; bases with no gene match: 10. CDR3 length: 13 amino acids.

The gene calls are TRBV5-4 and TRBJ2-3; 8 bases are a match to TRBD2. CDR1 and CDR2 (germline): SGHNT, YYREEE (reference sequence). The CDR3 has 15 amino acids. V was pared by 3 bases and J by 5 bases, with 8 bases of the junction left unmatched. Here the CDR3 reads CASSSRGGGGDTQYF. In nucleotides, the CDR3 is TGTGCCAGCAGCTCCCGGGGGGGCGGCGGAGATACGCAGTATTTT.

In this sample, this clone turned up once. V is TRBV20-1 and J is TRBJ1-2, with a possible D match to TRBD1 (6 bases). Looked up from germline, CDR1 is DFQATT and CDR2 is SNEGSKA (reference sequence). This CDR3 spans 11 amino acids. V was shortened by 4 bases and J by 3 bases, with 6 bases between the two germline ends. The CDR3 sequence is CSANRDYGYTF. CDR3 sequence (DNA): TGCAGTGCTAACAGGGACTATGGCTACACCTTC.

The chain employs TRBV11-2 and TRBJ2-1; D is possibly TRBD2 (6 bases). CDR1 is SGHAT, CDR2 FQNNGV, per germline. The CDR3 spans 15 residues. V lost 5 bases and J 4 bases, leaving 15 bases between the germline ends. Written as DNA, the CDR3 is TGTGCCAGCAGCACTAGTCCGGGAGCTTACAATGAGCAGTTCTTC. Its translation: CASSTSPGAYNEQFF.

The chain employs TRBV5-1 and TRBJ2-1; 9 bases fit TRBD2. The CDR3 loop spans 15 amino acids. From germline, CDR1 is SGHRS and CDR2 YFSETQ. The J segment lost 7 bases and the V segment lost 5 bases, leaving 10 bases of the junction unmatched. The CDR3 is CASRPSGTSFNEQFF. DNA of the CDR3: TGCGCCAGCAGGCCGTCCGGGACTAGCTTTAATGAGCAGTTCTTC.

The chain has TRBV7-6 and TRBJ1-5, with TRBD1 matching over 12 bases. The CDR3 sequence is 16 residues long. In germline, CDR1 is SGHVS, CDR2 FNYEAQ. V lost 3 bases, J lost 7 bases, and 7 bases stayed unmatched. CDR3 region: CASSLGQGARTQPQHF. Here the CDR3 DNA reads TGTGCCAGCAGCTTGGGACAGGGGGCGCGTACACAGCCCCAGCATTTT.

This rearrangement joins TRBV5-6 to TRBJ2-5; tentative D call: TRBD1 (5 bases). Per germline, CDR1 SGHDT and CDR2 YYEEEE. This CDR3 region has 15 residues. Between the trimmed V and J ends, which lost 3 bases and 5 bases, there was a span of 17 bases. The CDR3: CASSSKGVSGETQYF. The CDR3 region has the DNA TGTGCCAGCAGCTCTAAAGGGGTTTCCGGGGAGACCCAGTACTTC.

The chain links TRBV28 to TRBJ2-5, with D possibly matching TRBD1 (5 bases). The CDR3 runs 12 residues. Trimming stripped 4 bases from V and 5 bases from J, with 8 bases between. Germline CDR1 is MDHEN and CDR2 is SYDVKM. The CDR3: CASSWGLETQYF. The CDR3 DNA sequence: TGTGCCAGCAGTTGGGGCTTGGAGACCCAGTACTTC.